Shown below are 9 T cell receptor beta chains from a single sample sequenced in a study of CD8 T cells in ankylosing spondylitis. TCRdb redid the calling of the 5' RACE reads with MiXCR, one entry per CDR3 protein. The sample consists of some 63,000 distinct CDR3 sequences, 6.2% of them appearing once. Sequenced: synovial fluid, either unsorted or a sorted T cell fraction (not recorded which). The receptor source for this set is a male donor with ankylosing spondylitis.

The V and J genes are TRBV3-1 and TRBJ2-5; D not certain. V lost 8 bases and J lost 0, with 10 bases in between. In germline, CDR1 is LGHDT, CDR2 YNNKEL (reference sequence). The CDR3 contains 13 residues. CDR3 bases: TGTGCCAGCGCCCAAGAGTACCAAGAGACCCAGTACTTC. It codes for CASAQEYQETQYF.

In this sample, this clonotype turned up many times. This chain connects TRBV30 to TRBJ2-1; 7 bases align to TRBD2. The trim removed 4 bases at V and 7 bases at J, leaving 7 bases unmatched. The length of the CDR3 is 13 residues. In germline, CDR1 is GTSNPN, CDR2 SVGIG (reference sequence). The CDR3 here is CAWMGQGGNEQFF. The CDR3 DNA sequence: TGTGCCTGGATGGGGCAGGGAGGGAATGAGCAGTTCTTC.

This clonotype was seen repeatedly, ten times or more. The genes are TRBV20-1 and TRBJ1-6, with 7 bases matching TRBD1. Germline-derived CDR1 and CDR2 are DFQATT and SNEGSKA (reference sequence). This CDR3 contains 13 residues. Trimming removed 6 bases from V and 6 bases from J; junction bases left unmatched: 5. The CDR3 sequence: CSAEGAANSPLHF. The CDR3 bases are TGCAGTGCCGAGGGGGCGGCTAATTCACCCCTCCACTTT.

The gene calls are TRBV5-4 and TRBJ1-3, with D tentatively TRBD1 (6 bases). The germline V gene encodes CDR1 SGHNT and CDR2 YYREEE (reference sequence). The CDR3 extends over 16 amino acids. Trimming shortened V by 3 bases and J by 1 base, and 14 bases separated the two germline ends. CDR3 in DNA: TGTGCCAGCAGCTGGAACTCAGGGGTTTCTGGAAACACCATATATTTT. This encodes CASSWNSGVSGNTIYF.

This clonotype has at least ten counts. V gene TRBV28 combines with J gene TRBJ2-7; D possibly matches TRBD1 or TRBD2 (5 bases each). The CDR3 loop spans 14 amino acids. V was cut by 6 bases and J by 2 bases, with 14 bases left in between. Germline values: CDR1 MDHEN, CDR2 SYDVKM. CDR3 residues: CASRGTARPYEQYF. CDR3 DNA sequence: TGTGCCAGCAGGGGGACGGCGAGGCCCTACGAGCAGTACTTC.

This clonotype was found many times. V gene TRBV5-5 combines with J gene TRBJ1-2; perhaps TRBD1 as D (6 bases). Germline lookup yields CDR1 SGHKS and CDR2 YYEKEE (reference sequence). The CDR3 is 15 amino acids. Between the trimmed V and J ends, which lost 4 bases and 7 bases, there was a span of 20 bases. The DNA for the CDR3 is TGTGCCAGCAGCCTAGACAGGAATCAAGGAGGTGGCTACACCTTC. This gives the protein CASSLDRNQGGGYTF. Supplemented by reference TRBV5-5 and TRBJ1-2, the full variable domain reads DAGVTQSPTHLIKTRGQQVTLRCSPISGHKSVSWYQQVLGQGPQFIFQYYEKEERGRGNFPDRFSARQFPNYSSELNVNALLLGDSALYLCASSLDRNQGGGYTFGSGTRLTVV.

This clonotype was seen repeatedly, ten times or more. J is TRBJ2-5 and V is TRBV3-1, with 8 bases aligning to TRBD2. The CDR3 loop spans 14 amino acids. V lost 4 bases, J lost 1 base, and 2 bases stayed unmatched. The V gene's germline CDR1 is LGHDT and CDR2 YNNKEL (reference sequence). The CDR3, as DNA: TGTGCCAGCAGCCTAGCGGGGATCCAAGAGACCCAGTACTTC. Its protein product is CASSLAGIQETQYF.

This clonotype was seen ten or more times. The CDR3: CASSVGARNEQFF. In DNA, the CDR3 is TGTGCCAGCTCGGTGGGGGCTCGCAATGAGCAGTTCTTC. The chain couples TRBV18 to TRBJ2-1; TRBD1 is a possible D gene (6 bases). Trimming left V 6 bases short and J 6 bases short, with 12 bases between. The germline V gene encodes CDR1 KGHSH and CDR2 LQKENI. The CDR3 is made up of 13 amino acids.

This clonotype was detected many times. The chain has TRBV29-1 and TRBJ2-5; D may be TRBD1 or TRBD2 (5 bases each). V lost 5 bases and J lost 0, with 7 bases in between. This CDR3 comprises 12 residues. Germline loops: CDR1 SQVTM, CDR2 ANQGSEA. CDR3 sequence: CSVWGYQETQYF. CDR3 coding DNA: TGCAGCGTTTGGGGGTACCAAGAGACCCAGTACTTC. Based on the CDR3 plus reference TRBV29-1 and TRBJ2-5, the full variable domain is SAVISQKPSRDICQRGTSLTIQCQVDSQVTMMFWYRQQPGQSLTLIATANQGSEATYESGFVIDKFPISRPNLTFSTLTVSNMSPEDSSIYLCSVWGYQETQYFGPGTRLLVL.